This paragraph reports one T cell receptor beta chain. This entry belongs to a study of T cell responses to AZD1222 COVID-19 vaccine. CDR1 and CDR2 (germline): SNHLY, FYNNEI. V lost 6 bases and J 4 bases, leaving 19 bases between the germline ends. The CDR3 spans 16 residues. Repertoires were generated with immunoSEQ multiplex PCR, while TCRdb's copy carries only in-frame clones and drops some. The sample gives 65,000 to 70,000 clones, over 65% of which show up once; 20% to 25% is in the top ten. This TCR was sampled from an adult who received the AZD1222 COVID-19 vaccine. The chain is built from TRBV2 and TRBJ1-3; possibly TRBD1 for D (5 bases). Source: peripheral blood, taken 28 days after the second AZD1222 dose. The CDR3 nucleotides read TGTGCCAGCAGCAATCCGGGGAGGGGATCCGGAAACACCATATATTTT. It codes for CASSNPGRGSGNTIYF.